The present entry profiles one T cell receptor (beta chain) with its context. Its antigen is unidentified. These data belong to a study of blood T cells in healthy people across ages. Points from the study as a whole: Estimates of diversity drawn from one million T cells were considered underestimates. Percentage of naive T cells showed a strong correlation with TCR beta diversity.

Through a sample-barcoded 5' primer and a J-beta primer mix, a second PCR was run for roughly 7 to 11 cycles. TCRdb independently ran MiXCR on the 5' RACE reads; one entry per CDR3 protein. The sample carries about 1,400,000 distinct CDR3 sequences, roughly 60% recorded once. The V gene lost 0 bases and the J gene lost 0 bases, with 6 bases spanning the gap. From germline, CDR1 is MGHRA and CDR2 YSYEKL. The CDR3 spans 15 residues. The receptor's source is a man aged 18 to 30 in good health. Sequenced input: blood. V is TRBV4-1 and J is TRBJ2-1, with unresolved D. CDR3 nucleotides: TGCGCCAGCAGCCAAGACTACTTCTCCTACAATGAGCAGTTCTTC. Its translation is CASSQDYFSYNEQFF.